This TCR beta chain was captured in a study of T cell changes during pregnancy in multiple sclerosis. V lost 4 bases to trimming and J lost 2 bases; unmatched junction nucleotides: 8. This CDR3 is 16 amino acids long. From germline, CDR1 is MNHEY and CDR2 SMNVEV (reference sequence). TCRdb keeps only in-frame clones here, not all; method: immunoSEQ multiplex PCR. Among tens of thousands of clones listed, approximately 90% were seen once. The clonotype was recovered from a female donor with multiple sclerosis, enrolled in a pregnancy study. The chain combines TRBV27 with TRBJ2-1; 7 bases line up with TRBD1. The material was CD4+ T cells from peripheral blood mononuclear cells, obtained before pregnancy. The CDR3 DNA is TGTGCCAGCAGTTGGACAGGATCAGGACCCTACAATGAGCAGTTCTTC. This sequence encodes CASSWTGSGPYNEQFF.